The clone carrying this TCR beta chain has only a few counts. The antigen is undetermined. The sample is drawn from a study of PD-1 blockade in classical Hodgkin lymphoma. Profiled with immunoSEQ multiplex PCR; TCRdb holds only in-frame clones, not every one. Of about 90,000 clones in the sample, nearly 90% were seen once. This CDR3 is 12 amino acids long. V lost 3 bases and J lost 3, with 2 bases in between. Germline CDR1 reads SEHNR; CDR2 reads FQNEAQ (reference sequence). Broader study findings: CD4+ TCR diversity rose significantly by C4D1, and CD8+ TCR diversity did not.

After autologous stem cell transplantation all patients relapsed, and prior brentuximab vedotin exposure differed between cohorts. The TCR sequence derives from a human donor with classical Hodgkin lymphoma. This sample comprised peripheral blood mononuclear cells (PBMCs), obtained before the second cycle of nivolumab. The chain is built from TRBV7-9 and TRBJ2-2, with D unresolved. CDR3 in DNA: TGTGCCAGCAGCTTTCACACCGGGGAGCTGTTTTTT. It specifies CASSFHTGELFF.